Detailed here is one TCR beta chain. This record belongs to a study of cytomegalovirus exposure and HLA in healthy donors. Overall study context: The study's early data release held about 80 million unique TCRs from HLA-typed donors.

In the PCR, 60 Vbeta and 13 Jbeta primers were used. This table comes from immunoSEQ multiplex PCR, and its TCRdb copy is limited to in-frame clones, with some not included. The table includes 85,000 to 130,000 clones, roughly 78% detected once. This receptor was identified in a middle-aged woman in good health and CMV-seronegative. The material sequenced was PBMCs.

The DNA of the CDR3 is TGTGCCAGCAGCCCGGAGACTAGCGGGACCTACGAGCAGTACTTC. Its protein product is CASSPETSGTYEQYF. This chain uses TRBV7-9 with TRBJ2-7; 11 nucleotides line up with TRBD2. Germline V lookup: CDR1 SEHNR, CDR2 FQNEAQ (reference sequence). The ends lost 5 bases at V and 2 bases at J; junction bases unmatched: 5. The CDR3 sequence is 15 residues long.